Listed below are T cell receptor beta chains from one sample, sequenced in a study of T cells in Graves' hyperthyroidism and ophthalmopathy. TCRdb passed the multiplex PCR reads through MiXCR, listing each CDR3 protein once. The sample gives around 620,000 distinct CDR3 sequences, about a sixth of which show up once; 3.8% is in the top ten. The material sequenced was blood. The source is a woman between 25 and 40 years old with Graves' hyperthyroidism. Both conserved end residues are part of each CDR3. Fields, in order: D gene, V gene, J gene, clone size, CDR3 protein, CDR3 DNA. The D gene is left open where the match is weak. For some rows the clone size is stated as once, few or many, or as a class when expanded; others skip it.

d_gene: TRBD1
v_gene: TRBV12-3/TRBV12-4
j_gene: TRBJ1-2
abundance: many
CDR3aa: CASSNRGAYGYTF
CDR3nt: TGTGCCAGCAGTAACAGGGGAGCCTATGGCTACACCTTC

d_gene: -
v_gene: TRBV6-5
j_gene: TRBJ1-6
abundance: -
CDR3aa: CASSYRVGTLHF
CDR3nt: TGTGCCAGCAGCTACAGGGTCGGGACCCTCCACTTT

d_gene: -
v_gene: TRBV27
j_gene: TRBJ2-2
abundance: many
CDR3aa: CASSPRGGELFF
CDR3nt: TGTGCCAGCAGTCCCAGGGGCGGGGAGCTGTTTTTT

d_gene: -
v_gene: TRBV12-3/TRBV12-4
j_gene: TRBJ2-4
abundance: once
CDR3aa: CASSPLAPRVGKNIQYF
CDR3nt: TGTGCCAGCAGTCCCCTAGCCCCCCGAGTTGGCAAAAACATTCAGTACTTC

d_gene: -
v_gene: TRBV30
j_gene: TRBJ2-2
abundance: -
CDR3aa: CAWSGGSKTGELFF
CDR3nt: TGTGCCTGGAGTGGGGGATCAAAGACCGGGGAGCTGTTTTTT

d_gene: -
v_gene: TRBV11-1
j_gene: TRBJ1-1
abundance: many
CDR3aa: CASSHRGKTEAFF
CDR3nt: TGTGCCAGCAGCCATCGGGGAAAGACTGAAGCTTTCTTT

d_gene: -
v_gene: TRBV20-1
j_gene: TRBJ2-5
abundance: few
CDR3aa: CSARTVRLETQYF
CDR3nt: TGCAGTGCTAGAACCGTCCGTTTAGAGACCCAGTACTTC

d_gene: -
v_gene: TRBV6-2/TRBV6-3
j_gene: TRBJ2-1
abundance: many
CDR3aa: CASSPGANEQFF
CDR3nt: TGTGCCAGTTCACCAGGGGCCAATGAGCAGTTCTTC

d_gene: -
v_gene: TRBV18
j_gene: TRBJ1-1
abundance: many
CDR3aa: CASSPVTTNTEAFF
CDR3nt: TGTGCCAGCTCACCTGTCACTACAAACACTGAAGCTTTCTTT

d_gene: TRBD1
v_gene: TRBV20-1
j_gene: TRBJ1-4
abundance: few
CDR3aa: CSARDGQGNEKLFF
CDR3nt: TGCAGTGCTAGAGATGGACAGGGGAACGAAAAACTGTTTTTT

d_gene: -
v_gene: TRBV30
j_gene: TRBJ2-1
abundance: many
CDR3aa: CAWSLRADNEQFF
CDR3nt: TGTGCCTGGAGTCTCCGGGCAGACAATGAGCAGTTCTTC

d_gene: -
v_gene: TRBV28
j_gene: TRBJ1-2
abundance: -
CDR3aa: CTIDTNKDYGYTF
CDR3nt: TGTACCATCGACACTAACAAGGACTATGGCTACACCTTC

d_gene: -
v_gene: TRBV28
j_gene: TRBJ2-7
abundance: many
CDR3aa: CASGTKSYEQYF
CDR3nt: TGTGCCAGCGGTACAAAGTCCTACGAGCAGTACTTC

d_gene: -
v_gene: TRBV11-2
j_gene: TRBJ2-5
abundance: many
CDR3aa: CASSLEGGNQETQYF
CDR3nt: TGTGCCAGCAGCTTAGAAGGAGGGAACCAAGAGACCCAGTACTTC

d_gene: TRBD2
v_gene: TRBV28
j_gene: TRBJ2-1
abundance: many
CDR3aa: CASSFGGVAGVLNEQFF
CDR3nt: TGTGCCAGCAGTTTTGGCGGGGTAGCGGGAGTATTGAATGAGCAGTTCTTC

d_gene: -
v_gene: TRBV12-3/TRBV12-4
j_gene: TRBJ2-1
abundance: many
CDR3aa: CASSFLGLDEQFF
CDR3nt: TGTGCCAGCAGTTTTCTAGGACTGGACGAGCAGTTCTTC

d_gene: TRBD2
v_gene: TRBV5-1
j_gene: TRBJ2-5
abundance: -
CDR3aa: CASSLTSGETQYF
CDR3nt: TGCGCCAGCAGCTTGACTAGCGGGGAGACCCAGTACTTC

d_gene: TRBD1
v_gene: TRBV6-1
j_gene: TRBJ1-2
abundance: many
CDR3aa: CATRIVGTERYGYTF
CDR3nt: TGTGCCACTAGAATAGTAGGGACAGAACGATATGGCTACACCTTC

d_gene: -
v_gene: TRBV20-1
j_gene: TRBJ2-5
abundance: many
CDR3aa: CSAQARSQETQYF
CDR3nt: TGCAGTGCCCAGGCACGGTCACAAGAGACCCAGTACTTC

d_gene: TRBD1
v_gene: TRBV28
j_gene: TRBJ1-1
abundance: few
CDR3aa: CASSPGQGARAFF
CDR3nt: TGTGCCAGCAGTCCGGGACAGGGGGCGAGGGCTTTCTTT

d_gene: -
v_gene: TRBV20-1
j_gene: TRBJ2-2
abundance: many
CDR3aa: CSAFWASTANTGELFF
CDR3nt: TGCAGTGCCTTTTGGGCTAGCACCGCGAACACCGGGGAGCTGTTTTTT

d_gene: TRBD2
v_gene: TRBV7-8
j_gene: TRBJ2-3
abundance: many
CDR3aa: CASSLGLAVITDTQYF
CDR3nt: TGTGCCAGCAGCTTAGGGCTAGCGGTTATCACAGATACGCAGTATTTT

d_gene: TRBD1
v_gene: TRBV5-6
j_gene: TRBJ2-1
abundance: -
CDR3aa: CASSPLGGLYNEQFF
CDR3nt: TGTGCCAGCAGCCCCTTAGGGGGCCTTTACAATGAGCAGTTCTTC

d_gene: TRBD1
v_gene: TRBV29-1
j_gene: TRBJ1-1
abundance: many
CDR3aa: CSVVDRGSSGAFF
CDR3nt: TGCAGCGTTGTAGACAGGGGGTCTAGTGGAGCTTTCTTT

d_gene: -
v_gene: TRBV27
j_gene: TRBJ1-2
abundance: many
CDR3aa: CASSQAAASYGYTF
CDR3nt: TGTGCCAGCAGCCAAGCCGCAGCTAGCTATGGCTACACCTTC

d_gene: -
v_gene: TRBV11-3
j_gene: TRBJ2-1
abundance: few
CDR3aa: CATRTTHFSEQFF
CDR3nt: TGTGCCACCCGGACTACCCATTTCTCGGAGCAGTTCTTC

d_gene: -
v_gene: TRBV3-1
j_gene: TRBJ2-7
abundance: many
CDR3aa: CASSHVRDPSYEQYF
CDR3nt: TGTGCCAGCAGCCACGTCCGGGACCCCTCCTACGAGCAGTACTTC

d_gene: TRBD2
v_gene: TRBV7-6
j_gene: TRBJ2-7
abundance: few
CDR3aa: CASSAGLASYEQYF
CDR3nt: TGTGCCAGCAGCGCCGGACTAGCGTCCTACGAGCAGTACTTC

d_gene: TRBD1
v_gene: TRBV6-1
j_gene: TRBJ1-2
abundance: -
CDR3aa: CASRDRDLYGYTF
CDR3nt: TGTGCCAGCAGGGACAGGGACCTCTATGGCTACACCTTC

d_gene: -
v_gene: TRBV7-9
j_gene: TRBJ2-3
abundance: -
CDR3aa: CASSSPREQITDTQYF
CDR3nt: TGTGCCAGCAGCTCGCCCAGGGAACAAATCACAGATACGCAGTATTTT

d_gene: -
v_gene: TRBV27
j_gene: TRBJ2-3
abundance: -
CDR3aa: CASLSGLTSTDTQYF
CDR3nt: TGTGCCAGCCTCTCGGGACTGACTAGCACAGATACGCAGTATTTT

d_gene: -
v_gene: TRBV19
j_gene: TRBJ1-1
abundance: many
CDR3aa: CASRGRNTEAFF
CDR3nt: TGTGCCAGCAGAGGTAGGAACACTGAAGCTTTCTTT

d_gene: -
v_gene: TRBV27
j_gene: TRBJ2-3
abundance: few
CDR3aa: CASMRGTSTDTQYF
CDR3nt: TGTGCCAGCATGCGCGGGACTAGCACAGATACGCAGTATTTT

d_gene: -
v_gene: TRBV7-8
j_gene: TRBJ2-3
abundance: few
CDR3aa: CASSLTRPTDTQYF
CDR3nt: TGTGCCAGCAGCTTAACCCGACCCACAGATACGCAGTATTTT

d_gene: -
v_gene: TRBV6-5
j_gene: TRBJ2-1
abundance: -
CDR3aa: CASSYSNSATLNNEQFF
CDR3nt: TGTGCCAGCAGTTACTCGAATTCGGCCACTTTAAACAATGAGCAGTTCTTC

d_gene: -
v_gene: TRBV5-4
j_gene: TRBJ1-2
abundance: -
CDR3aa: CASSIAWAGVSGYTF
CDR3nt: TGTGCCAGCAGCATTGCGTGGGCGGGCGTATCAGGCTACACCTTC

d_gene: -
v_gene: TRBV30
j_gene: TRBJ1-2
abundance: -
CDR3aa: CAWRQGWYGYTF
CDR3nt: TGTGCCTGGAGACAGGGTTGGTATGGCTACACCTTC

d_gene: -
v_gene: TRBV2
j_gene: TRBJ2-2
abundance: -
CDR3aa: CASGHGPAAGELFF
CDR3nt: TGTGCCAGCGGTCACGGGCCTGCGGCAGGGGAGCTGTTTTTT

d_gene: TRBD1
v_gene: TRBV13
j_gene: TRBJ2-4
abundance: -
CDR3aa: CASSHNSPDRSKNIQYF
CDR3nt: TGTGCCAGCAGCCATAACTCACCGGACAGGTCCAAAAACATTCAGTACTTC

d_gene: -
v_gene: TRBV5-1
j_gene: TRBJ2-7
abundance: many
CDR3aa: CASSVPAAYEQYF
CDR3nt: TGCGCCAGCAGCGTTCCAGCAGCCTACGAGCAGTACTTC

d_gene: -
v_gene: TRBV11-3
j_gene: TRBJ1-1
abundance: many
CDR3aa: CASSFRGGTEAFF
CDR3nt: TGTGCCAGCAGCTTCAGGGGTGGCACTGAAGCTTTCTTT

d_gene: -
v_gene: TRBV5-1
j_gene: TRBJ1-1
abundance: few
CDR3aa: CASSSEELNTEAFF
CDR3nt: TGCGCCAGCAGCTCGGAGGAGCTGAACACTGAAGCTTTCTTT